The 20 T cell receptor beta chains presented below share a single source sample, sequenced in a study of T cell clonality in common variable immunodeficiency. Sequencing was performed with immunoSEQ multiplex PCR; in TCRdb, only in-frame clones are kept and a portion is missing. The counts give about 52,000 clones, none of them seen only once; 3% to 3.5% is held by the top ten. Sample: peripheral blood mononuclear cells. Receptor source: a person aged 18 to 70 in good health.

In the case of this clone: The sequence runs out 3 residues before the end of the CDR3; the remainder is reconstructed from the germline J gene. This rearrangement joins TRBV7-8 to TRBJ2-3; TRBD1 might be the D (6 bases). The CDR3 length is 13 residues. Per the germline V gene, CDR1 is SGHVS and CDR2 is FQNEAQ. The sequenced CDR3 bases are TGTGCCAGCAGCGGCAGGGGATTGGAGACG. Protein product: CASSGRGLET. The CDR3 in full is CASSGRGLETQYF.

This clone was counted many times. The CDR3 end falls 3 residues outside the read, so it is completed with the germline J gene. V is TRBV5-6 and J is TRBJ1-1; D might be TRBD1 (6 bases). Trimming removed 5 bases from V and 4 bases from J, with 15 bases in between. Germline V CDR1 and CDR2: SGHDT, YYEEEE. There are 14 residues in the CDR3. The covered CDR3 bases are TGTGCCAGCAGTTGGAGTACAGGGTTCACTGAA. Protein sequence: CASSWSTGFTE. The full CDR3 is CASSWSTGFTEAFF.

This clone has a count of ten or more. Sequencing ends 3 residues short of the CDR3 end; the germline J gene provides the rest. The V and J genes are TRBV6-4 and TRBJ2-2; D possibly corresponds to TRBD2 (5 bases). Trimming took off 6 bases at V and 0 bases at J, with 8 bases between the two ends. The CDR3 consists of 14 residues. Germline V gene lookup returns CDR1 MRHNA and CDR2 SNTAGT. The CDR3 bases that were read are TGTGCCAGCAGGGCGGGTGCGAACACCGGGGAG. Translation: CASRAGANTGE. The entire CDR3 reads CASRAGANTGELFF.

This clone appeared a few times. The read finishes 3 residues shy of the CDR3 end, and the germline J gene is used to complete it. The genes are TRBV30 and TRBJ1-2; D call uncertain. The CDR3 covers 12 residues. The germline V gene encodes CDR1 GTSNPN and CDR2 SVGIG (reference sequence). The covered CDR3 bases are TGTGCCTGGAGTCACTCAGTGGGCGGC. Translation: CAWSHSVGG. The full CDR3 reads CAWSHSVGGYTF.

In its sample, this clone was seen many times. The read falls 3 residues short of the CDR3 end, and the missing part is taken from the germline J gene. The J gene is TRBJ2-3, the V gene TRBV30; 9 bases line up with TRBD2. Germline CDR1 GTSNPN, CDR2 SVGIG (reference sequence). The ends lost 3 bases at V and 8 bases at J; junction bases unmatched: 9. The CDR3 runs 14 residues. The CDR3 sequence: CAWSPVVAGVTQYF. The covered CDR3 bases are TGTGCCTGGAGCCCGGTGGTAGCGGGAGTTACG.

Regarding this clone: Read coverage stops 3 residues before the CDR3 terminus; the germline J gene supplies the remainder. The chain has TRBV7-6 and TRBJ1-1; TRBD1 matches at 7 bases. Germline loops: CDR1 SGHVS, CDR2 FNYEAQ. V was clipped by 5 bases and J by 4 bases; unmatched bases: 10. The CDR3 spans 15 residues. CDR3 bases read: TGTGCCAGCAGCATAGAGGGGGCGCGTTTCACTGAA. Translating gives CASSIEGARFTE. The CDR3, in full, reads CASSIEGARFTEAFF.

This clone has a count of ten or more. The read falls 3 residues short of the CDR3 end, and the missing part is taken from the germline J gene. This chain uses TRBV5-1 with TRBJ2-2; no firm D call. This CDR3 has 13 amino acids. From germline, CDR1 is SGHRS and CDR2 YFSETQ. This CDR3 is CASSLEGSEKLFF. Incomplete CDR3 DNA: TGCGCCAGCAGCTTGGAGGGTTCTGAAAAG.

Many counts were recorded for this clone. The CDR3 here is CASSLGISTDTQYF. The CDR3 bases that were read are TGTGCCAGCAGTCTGGGCATAAGCACAGATACG. The J gene is TRBJ2-3, the V gene TRBV12-3 or TRBV12-4; D unclear. The observed sequence ends 3 residues before the CDR3 terminus, with the missing tail filled in from the germline J gene. V lost 5 bases, J lost 0 bases, and 9 bases lay in between. The CDR3 is 14 amino acids.

Many counts were recorded for this clone. The read finishes 3 residues shy of the CDR3 end, and the germline J gene is used to complete it. The chain carries TRBV5-1 and TRBJ1-1; a weak D match, TRBD1 (6 bases). The germline V gene encodes CDR1 SGHRS and CDR2 YFSETQ. The CDR3 extends over 15 amino acids. V was trimmed by 0 bases and J by 1 base, leaving 10 bases between them. The CDR3 is CASSLARDTNTEAFF. Partial CDR3 DNA: TGCGCCAGCAGCTTGGCCCGGGACACGAACACTGAA.

This clone occurred many times. The sequenced fragment ends 3 residues before the CDR3 boundary, so the rest is inferred from the germline J gene. The J gene is TRBJ2-4, the V gene TRBV7-9; 8 bases match TRBD1. The CDR3 is 12 residues long. Germline lookup yields CDR1 SEHNR and CDR2 FQNEAQ (reference sequence). V dropped 11 bases and J dropped 5; count of bases not matched to a gene: 5. The DNA read from the CDR3 is TGTGCCGGGCAGGGGGCCCAAAACATT. Protein product: CAGQGAQNI. The entire CDR3 sequence reads CAGQGAQNIQYF.

This clone was counted at least ten times. The read ends 3 residues early relative to the CDR3; the germline J gene fills the gap. The chain carries TRBV6-2 or TRBV6-3 and TRBJ1-2; 8 nucleotides agree with TRBD1. This CDR3 comprises 15 residues. Trimming removed 4 bases from V and 4 bases from J; junction bases left unmatched: 8. Germline V gene lookup returns CDR1 MNHEY and CDR2 SVGEGT. CDR3 loop: CASSSLRDRSYGYTF. Incomplete CDR3 DNA: TGTGCCAGCAGTTCCCTTAGGGACAGGAGCTATGGC.

There are many counts of this clone. Incomplete CDR3 DNA: TGCAGTGCAAAGCCTTTGGGGCTAGATGGGGACATT. Protein: CSAKPLGLDGDI. The complete CDR3 protein is CSAKPLGLDGDIQYF. V gene TRBV20-1 combines with J gene TRBJ2-4; D possibly corresponds to TRBD1 (5 bases). The read comes to an end 3 residues before the CDR3 does, leaving the germline J gene to fill in the end. Trimming cost V 6 bases and J 8 bases, with 23 bases left between them. Germline loops: CDR1 DFQATT, CDR2 SNEGSKA (reference sequence). The CDR3 runs to 15 residues.

The sample holds many counts of this clone. The read gets to within 3 residues of the CDR3 end, and the germline J gene fills in the rest. The gene calls are TRBV7-9 and TRBJ2-1; a possible D gene is TRBD2 (5 bases). The CDR3 is made up of 15 amino acids. Germline V gene sequence: CDR1 SEHNR, CDR2 FQNEAQ (reference sequence). V lost 5 bases and J 1 base, leaving 12 bases between the germline ends. This CDR3 is CASSRTSISYNEQFF. CDR3 DNA (partial): TGTGCCAGCAGCCGCACTAGTATTTCCTACAATGAG. Complete variable domain (other parts from reference TRBV7-9 and TRBJ2-1): DTGVSQNPRHKITKRGQNVTFRCDPISEHNRLYWYRQTLGQGPEFLTYFQNEAQLEKSRLLSDRFSAERPKGSFSTLEIQRTEQGDSAMYLCASSRTSISYNEQFFGPGTRLTVL.

This clone was counted many times. The sequenced part of the CDR3 DNA is TGCGCCAGCAGCTTGGGGGACAGGGGGGGAGATACG. It yields the protein CASSLGDRGGDT. The whole CDR3 protein reads CASSLGDRGGDTQYF. The chain joins TRBV5-1 to TRBJ2-3; TRBD1 agrees at 11 bases. The CDR3 end is not reached by the read, which stops 3 residues before it; the germline J gene fills it in. V lost 0 bases and J lost 5; bases outside the gene matches: 2. This CDR3 is 15 amino acids long. Germline assignment: CDR1 SGHRS and CDR2 YFSETQ. The variable domain in full, with the rest retrieved from reference TRBV5-1 and TRBJ2-3, is KAGVTQTPRYLIKTRGQQVTLSCSPISGHRSVSWYQQTPGQGLQFLFEYFSETQRNKGNFPGRFSGRQFSNSRSEMNVSTLELGDSALYLCASSLGDRGGDTQYFGPGTRLTVL.

This clone has more than one count but fewer than ten. The read halts 3 residues ahead of the CDR3 end, with the missing end drawn from the germline J gene. V usage is TRBV30 and J usage is TRBJ1-2; D unclear. This CDR3 is 14 amino acids long. Looked up from germline, CDR1 is GTSNPN and CDR2 is SVGIG (reference sequence). The DNA read from the CDR3 is TGTGCCTGGAGTGTCGGCGGGAATTACAATGAC. Translation gives CAWSVGGNYND. The CDR3 as a whole reads CAWSVGGNYNDYTF.

This clone showed up many times. The CDR3 bases that were read are TGTGCCAGTAGTAGCGGACTAGCGGGGGGAGAGACC. It codes for CASSSGLAGGET. The whole CDR3 is CASSSGLAGGETQYF. This chain joins TRBV19 and TRBJ2-5, with TRBD2 identical over 14 bases. The CDR3 is cut off 3 residues early in the read; its end comes from the germline J gene. Trimming at V came to 4 bases and at J to 4 bases, leaving 2 bases not matched to a gene. Germline V gives CDR1 LNHDA, CDR2 SQIVND (reference sequence). The CDR3 sequence is 15 residues long.

Many counts were recorded for this clone. Read sequence stops 3 residues before the CDR3 end, and the germline J gene provides the missing end. The V and J genes are TRBV5-4 and TRBJ2-7, with TRBD2 matching 12 bases. J was trimmed by 5 bases and V by 0 bases; bases with no gene match: 3. The germline CDR1 and CDR2 sequences are SGHNT and YYREEE (reference sequence). This CDR3 has 15 residues. The CDR3 sequence: CASSLGLAGVDEQYF. The DNA read from the CDR3 is TGTGCCAGCAGCTTGGGACTAGCGGGAGTTGACGAG.

This clone appeared many times. The read is 3 residues too short to cover the CDR3 end, so that end is filled in from the germline J gene. The chain uses TRBV5-6 and TRBJ2-7; unclear D gene. CDR1 is SGHDT, CDR2 YYEEEE, per germline. V lost 2 bases and J lost 1, with 7 bases in between. This CDR3 is 13 amino acids long. The part of the CDR3 DNA that was read is TGTGCCAGCAGCTTAGGCAGATCCTACGAG. Its translation is CASSLGRSYE. The entire CDR3 is CASSLGRSYEQYF.

This clone was counted only a few times. The CDR3 extends 3 residues past the end of the read, so its final part is completed from the germline J gene. This chain links TRBV7-6 with TRBJ1-4; D is unresolved. The germline V gene encodes CDR1 SGHVS and CDR2 FNYEAQ. This CDR3 is 15 amino acids long. V lost 5 bases and J lost 3, with 13 bases in between. The CDR3 sequence: CASSAEYSSNEKLFF. CDR3 DNA, as far as it was read: TGTGCCAGCAGCGCAGAATACAGCTCTAATGAAAAA.

There are a few counts of this clone. The CDR3 here is CSASGQSSGANVLFF. The sequenced CDR3 bases are TGCAGTGCTTCGGGACAAAGCTCTGGGGCCAACGTA. The rearrangement joins TRBV20-1 to TRBJ1-4; D perhaps matches TRBD1 (6 bases). The read ends 3 residues early relative to the CDR3; the germline J gene fills the gap. The CDR3 covers 15 residues. Per the germline V gene, CDR1 is DFQATT and CDR2 is SNEGSKA (reference sequence).